The subject of this entry is one TCR beta chain. Its antigen is currently unknown. Indicated treatment: 15 to 20 received Ad26.COV2.S at low or high dose, single or two shots; five or six received placebo; per-sample allocation not given. Repertoires come from day 63 after the first vaccine or placebo injection. Expression of Wuhan-strain SARS-CoV-2 spike came from the Ad26 vector that formed the vaccine. The sample belongs to a study of Ad26.COV2.S vaccination and SARS-CoV-2 variants. Study results and caveats: Possibly, TCR breadth and depth analyses underestimated total T cell responses. Similar non-spike TCR breadth was seen in vaccine and placebo recipients.

Profiling relied on immunoSEQ multiplex PCR, and the TCRdb table lists in-frame clones only, not all of them. The sample includes 400,000 to 500,000 clones, 75% to 90% of them seen just once. The receptor's source is a person between 18 and 59 years old who received the Ad26.COV2.S COVID-19 vaccine or a placebo. The material sequenced was peripheral blood, taken in a trial of Ad26.COV2.S vaccine versus placebo.

The CDR3 DNA follows: TGTGCCAGCAGCTTCCCATACGGACTTTATGGCTACACCTTC. It translates to CASSFPYGLYGYTF. The J gene is TRBJ1-2, the V gene TRBV5-8, with no clear D. The CDR3 length is 14 residues. CDR1 is SGHTS and CDR2 is YDEGEE in the germline V gene. Deletions cut 2 bases from V and 5 bases from J, with 13 bases between.